Here is one TCR beta chain with its context. Its antigen specificity is not known. Base quality data are lacking; no much larger clone is found one base away. This specimen comes from a study of OX40 agonist ivuxolimab in advanced cancers. For context, the study as a whole: Ivuxolimab, which targeted the costimulatory receptor OX40 (CD134), was an agonistic, fully human IgG2 monoclonal antibody. Partial responses occurred in three dose-escalation patients, of whom one had hepatocellular carcinoma and two had cutaneous melanoma. Patients were allowed to have had prior anti-PD-1, anti-PD-L1 or anti-CTLA-4 therapy, and 40% to 45% of the dose-escalation patients had previously received checkpoint inhibitors. Intravenous ivuxolimab was administered to patients every 2 weeks at six dose levels: 0.01, 0.1, 0.3, 1.5, 3 and 10 mg/kg. Among the 50 to 55 dose-escalation patients, some 20 had hepatocellular carcinoma, roughly 15 melanoma, 9 renal cell carcinoma and 9 head and neck cancer. In the dose-escalation cohort, nearly 85% of patients were male, and the mean age was 60 years with a range of about 20 to 90. The purpose of peripheral TCRbeta sequencing was to test whether ivuxolimab changed TCR sequence diversity and led to clonal T-cell expansion. The paper covers the monotherapy dose-escalation part of the phase I ivuxolimab trial, which included N of about 56 patients.

To sequence the TCRbeta CDR3 region, genomic DNA was isolated from the sorted cells. The immunoSEQ Assay was used for sequencing of TCRbeta CDR3 regions. The source is immuneACCESS, and TCRdb retained only in-frame sequences with V and J called. Part of the clones is not carried over; for the studies checked, unresolved V genes explain less than half of this, and the remainder is unexplained. In all, the sample holds more than 65,000 clones, and about 87% of those were seen once. Clones ranked in the top ten supply 0.8% to 1.3% of the sample. Patients with autoimmune disease history or receiving systemic immunosuppression were excluded from the trial. In every dose cohort, peripheral blood was drawn for TCR sequencing at baseline, cycle 4 day 1, and cycle 7 day 1. Samples came from an open-label, multicenter, first-in-human phase I dose-escalation trial of ivuxolimab. Adults with locally advanced or metastatic head and neck squamous cell, hepatocellular, melanoma or renal cell carcinoma were enrolled in the trial. Before TCR sequencing, CD4+ T cells and CD8+ T cells were sorted from peripheral blood as separate populations.

V is cut by 4 bases and J by 8 bases, and the space between the germline ends is 6 bases. Sequences SGHAT (CDR1) and FQDESV (CDR2) are obtained from the germline V gene (reference sequence). Its CDR3 holds 11 amino acids, cysteine through phenylalanine. Only CDR3 DNA is held: 33 bases, read in frame from base 1. What the research found in general, with its limitations: At doses from 0.1 to 3.0 mg/kg, clonal expansion was seen in both CD4+ and CD8+ blood T cells between baseline and week 6. After ivuxolimab, CD8+ T cells had more expanded clones than CD4+ T cells on average. Which antigens the clonally expanded peripheral T cells were specific for was not determined. Low levels of normalized T-cell clonal expansion were also shown by some nonresponding patients. In the 0.1-3.0 mg/kg groups, partial responders were among the patients with the lowest normalized peripheral clonal expansion, particularly in CD8+ T cells.

The V and J genes are TRBV11-1 and TRBJ2-1; no D gene can be assigned with confidence. Sequencing was performed on CD4+ or CD8+ T cells sorted from blood, taken in a trial of the OX40 agonist ivuxolimab. The receptor comes from an adult with an advanced solid tumor such as melanoma, head and neck, liver or kidney cancer. The CDR3 region reads CASSYHDEQFF. The DNA sequence is as follows: TGTGCCAGCAGCTACCACGATGAGCAGTTCTTC.